The T cell receptor beta chain described here comes from a study of blood T cell repertoires in COVID-19. Whole-study context: T cells, B-cell-depleted T cells, or PBMCs supplied cDNA or gDNA.

Original handling: For nucleated cells, counts were estimated from reference gene primer amplification. Profiling relied on immunoSEQ multiplex PCR, and the TCRdb table lists in-frame clones only, not all of them. V and J calls and clone size are copied from that table; D and trimming were computed from the DNA. The sample yields about 170,000 clones, roughly 80% seen once. Individuals drawn from 24 US areas were roughly 18 to 95 years old. Categorization into cohorts depended on clinical history that participants reported. Source material: PBMCs or T cells enriched from blood (not recorded which). This receptor was obtained from a woman between 50 and 59 years old who had recovered from COVID-19.

The CDR3 region is CASSLAGGRNSPLHF. The CDR3 DNA follows: TGTGCCAGCAGCTTAGCAGGCGGAAGAAATTCACCCCTCCACTTT. This chain uses TRBV7-9 with TRBJ1-6; no definite D call. Trimming stripped 0 bases from V and 7 bases from J, with 10 bases between. Germline CDR1 is SEHNR and CDR2 is FQNEAQ (reference sequence). CDR3 length: 15 residues. Variable domain in full (rest from reference TRBV7-9 and TRBJ1-6): DTGVSQNPRHKITKRGQNVTFRCDPISEHNRLYWYRQTLGQGPEFLTYFQNEAQLEKSRLLSDRFSAERPKGSFSTLEIQRTEQGDSAMYLCASSLAGGRNSPLHFGNGTRLTVT.